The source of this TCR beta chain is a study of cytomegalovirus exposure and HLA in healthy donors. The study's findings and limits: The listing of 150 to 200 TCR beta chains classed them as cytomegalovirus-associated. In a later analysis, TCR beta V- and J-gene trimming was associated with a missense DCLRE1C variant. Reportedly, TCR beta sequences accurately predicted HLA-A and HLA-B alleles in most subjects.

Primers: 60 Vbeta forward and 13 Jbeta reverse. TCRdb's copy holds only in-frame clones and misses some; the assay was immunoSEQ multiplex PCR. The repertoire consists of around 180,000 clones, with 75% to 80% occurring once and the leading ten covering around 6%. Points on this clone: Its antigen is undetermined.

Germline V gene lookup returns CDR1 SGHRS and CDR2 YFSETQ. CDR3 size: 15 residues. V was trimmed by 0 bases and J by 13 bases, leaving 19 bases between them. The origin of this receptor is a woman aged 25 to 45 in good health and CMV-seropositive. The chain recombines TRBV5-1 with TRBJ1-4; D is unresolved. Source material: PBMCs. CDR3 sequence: CASSLESAVGKGLFF. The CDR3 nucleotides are TGCGCCAGCAGCTTGGAATCAGCGGTCGGAAAAGGACTGTTTTTT.